This T cell receptor beta chain is drawn from a study of blood T cell repertoires in COVID-19. Authors' data handling: Reference gene primer amplification gave estimated nucleated cell counts. Libraries were prepared by immunoSEQ multiplex PCR; TCRdb keeps only in-frame clonotypes and omits some of them. V and J calls and clone size are as listed in that table; D and trimming were resolved from the DNA. Found here are 85,000 to 120,000 clones, 75% to 90% of them singletons; the top ten hold roughly 5.6%. This CDR3 contains 15 residues. Germline V gives CDR1 MDHEN, CDR2 SYDVKM. The junction had 8 bases not matched to a gene; V was cut back by 5 bases and J by 4 bases.

The source of this sequence is a woman between 45 and 65 years old with COVID-19, enrolled during active disease. The chain is built from TRBV28 and TRBJ2-7, with 10 bases lining up with TRBD2. The sample taken for sequencing was peripheral blood. CDR3 sequence: CASSVPLAGTYEQYF. The CDR3 DNA sequence: TGTGCCAGCAGTGTCCCACTAGCGGGGACTTACGAGCAGTACTTC.